This record covers a single T cell receptor beta chain. Assay: immunoSEQ multiplex PCR; the TCRdb copy retains only in-frame clones and omits some. The repertoire holds roughly 890,000 clones, with about 91% as singletons. The sample comes from a study of shared clonotypes between healthy human individuals. Naive CD8 populations comprised CD45RO-negative cells positively selected for CCR7, excluding terminally differentiated effector memory CD45RA+ cells. There were no recent acute infections or vaccinations among the donors, who were healthy HIV-negative adults. This sequence was found in a man between 25 and 39 years old in good health. The sequenced sample consisted of naive CD8+ T cells sorted from blood.

DNA of the CDR3: TGTGCCAGCAGCTCGACTAGCGCCCGCACAGATACGCAGTATTTT. As protein: CASSSTSARTDTQYF. The gene calls are TRBV7-7 and TRBJ2-3; 8 bases map to TRBD2. Germline lookup yields CDR1 SSHAT and CDR2 FNYEAQ (reference sequence). The CDR3 covers 15 residues. After removal of 4 bases from V and 1 base from J, the junction contained 4 bases not matched to a gene. Complete variable domain (other parts from reference TRBV7-7 and TRBJ2-3): GAGVSQSPRYKVTKRGQDVTLRCDPISSHATLYWYQQALGQGPEFLTYFNYEAQPDKSGLPSDRFSAERPEGSISTLTIQRTEQRDSAMYRCASSSTSARTDTQYFGPGTRLTVL.